Below are 29 T cell receptor beta chains sequenced from a single sample in a study of molecular identifiers for immune sequencing clone quantification. TCRdb processed the PCR reads anew with MiXCR; each CDR3 protein has one entry. This sample has about 640,000 distinct CDR3 sequences; roughly 21% occur once, and the top ten carry roughly 0.85%. The material sequenced was naive CD8+ T cells from blood, with Jurkat cell RNA spiked in. Subset described: FACS-sorted CD8+CD4-CCR7+CD45RA+ naive T cells. Source of these receptors: a human donor in good health. Some libraries in this study had Jurkat cell RNA spiked in.

This clonotype was observed at least ten times. This rearrangement joins TRBV4-2 to TRBJ2-7, with 10 bases matching TRBD2. CDR3 length equals 16 residues. Germline values: CDR1 LGHNA, CDR2 YNFKEQ. V gave up 4 bases and J gave up 7 bases; unmatched junction bases: 13. The DNA for the CDR3 is TGTGCCAGCAGCCCTCCCCAGCGGGAGGGCTATAGGGAGCAGTACTTC. Translation: CASSPPQREGYREQYF.

The genes are TRBV12-3 or TRBV12-4 and TRBJ2-5; the D gene could be TRBD1 or TRBD2 (6 bases each). V shed 6 bases and J shed 5 bases, with 31 bases lying between them. The CDR3 is 19 amino acids. Here the CDR3 reads CASSLVERAGHPDLETQYF. CDR3 DNA sequence: TGTGCCAGCAGCCTAGTCGAGAGGGCGGGACACCCGGATTTGGAGACCCAGTACTTC.

Notes on this clonotype: A much larger clonotype is one base distant, so this may be a read error. V usage is TRBV3-1 and J usage is TRBJ2-2; tentatively, D is TRBD1 or TRBD2 (5 bases each). The CDR3 length is 15 residues. Looked up from germline, CDR1 is LGHDT and CDR2 is YNNKEL (reference sequence). The CDR3 nucleotides are TGTGTCAGCAGCCCTCGGGACCTCCAGACCGGGGAGCTGTTTTTT. Amino acids: CVSSPRDLQTGELFF.

This clonotype was detected only a few times. CDR3 in amino acids: CSARDREQVYNSPLHF. The DNA of the CDR3 is TGCAGTGCTAGAGATAGGGAGCAGGTCTATAATTCACCCCTCCACTTT. The chain has TRBV20-1 and TRBJ1-6; no reliable D call. V was clipped by 0 bases and J by 3 bases, with 12 bases between them. Germline CDR1 reads DFQATT; CDR2 reads SNEGSKA (reference sequence). This CDR3 has 16 amino acids.

This clonotype was seen repeatedly, ten times or more. The rearrangement links TRBV5-6 to TRBJ1-3; D is unclear. V lost 4 bases and J lost 1, with 6 bases in between. Germline CDR1 is SGHDT and CDR2 is YYEEEE. The CDR3 is 13 residues long. This CDR3 is CASSVSSGNTIYF. The CDR3 nucleotides are TGTGCCAGCAGCGTGTCGTCTGGAAACACCATATATTTT.

This clonotype occurred a few times. This rearrangement joins TRBV5-6 to TRBJ1-5; no clear D gene. CDR1 is SGHDT and CDR2 is YYEEEE in the germline V gene. The CDR3 runs 16 residues. V was shortened by 3 bases and J by 0 bases, with 13 bases between the two germline ends. This CDR3 is CASSWGGVTSNQPQHF. In DNA, the CDR3 is TGTGCCAGCAGCTGGGGTGGAGTCACTAGCAATCAGCCCCAGCATTTT.

This clonotype was seen repeatedly, ten times or more. The chain carries TRBV11-3 and TRBJ2-7; TRBD1 agrees at 9 bases. The V segment lost 0 bases and the J segment 3 bases; nucleotides outside the gene matches: 3. The CDR3 runs 15 residues. The germline CDR1 and CDR2 sequences are SGHNT and YENEEA. Here the CDR3 reads CASSLDTGGLYEQYF. For the CDR3, the DNA is TGTGCCAGCAGCTTAGACACAGGGGGCCTCTACGAGCAGTACTTC.

In this sample, this clonotype turned up many times. For the CDR3, the DNA is TGTGCCAGCAGCTCCGGGACTAGCTCGAACACCGGGGAGCTGTTTTTT. Amino acids: CASSSGTSSNTGELFF. The chain uses TRBV7-9 and TRBJ2-2; 9 bases match TRBD2. The CDR3 is 16 residues long. Germline CDR1 SEHNR, CDR2 FQNEAQ (reference sequence). V shed 4 bases and J 0 bases; nucleotides not matched to a gene: 3.

This clonotype appeared a few times. CDR3 loop: CASTSQGTWNTEAFF. The CDR3 bases are TGTGCCAGCACCTCACAGGGAACTTGGAACACTGAAGCTTTCTTT. The chain combines TRBV7-9 with TRBJ1-1; TRBD1 is a possible D gene (6 bases). The germline V and J ends were trimmed by 7 bases and 1 base, with 16 bases remaining between them. Germline values: CDR1 SEHNR, CDR2 FQNEAQ (reference sequence). The CDR3 totals 15 residues.

This clonotype was found a few times. The rearrangement links TRBV7-9 to TRBJ1-1; the D gene is possibly TRBD1 (5 bases). V lost 3 bases and J 6 bases, leaving 11 bases between the germline ends. The CDR3 sequence is 13 residues long. CDR1 SEHNR and CDR2 FQNEAQ come from the germline V gene (reference sequence). CDR3 protein: CASSFGGSPEAFF. The CDR3, as DNA: TGTGCCAGCAGCTTCGGGGGGAGCCCTGAAGCTTTCTTT.

The chain has TRBV2 and TRBJ2-5; D might be TRBD2 (5 bases). Germline CDR1 is SNHLY and CDR2 is FYNNEI. Trimming took 7 bases from V and 5 from J, leaving 17 bases between them. The CDR3 sequence is 14 residues long. As DNA, the CDR3 is TGTGCCAGCAAAAGTCGAGGGATAAAGGAGACCCAGTACTTC. It is translated as CASKSRGIKETQYF.

This clonotype occurred many times. This sequence joins TRBV3-1 and TRBJ1-6, with 7 nucleotides matching TRBD1. The CDR3 is 17 amino acids. Germline V lookup: CDR1 LGHDT, CDR2 YNNKEL (reference sequence). The junction had 12 bases not matched to a gene; V was cut back by 2 bases and J by 8 bases. CDR3 loop: CASSQQVWTGLDSPLHF. The CDR3 region has the DNA TGTGCCAGCAGCCAACAAGTCTGGACAGGCCTGGATTCACCCCTCCACTTT.

This clonotype was counted at least ten times. The chain uses TRBV6-2 or TRBV6-3 and TRBJ2-3; no reliable D call. V lost 2 bases, J lost 6 bases, and 12 bases lay in between. The CDR3 is made up of 14 amino acids. Germline loops: CDR1 MNHEY, CDR2 SVGEGT. The chain's CDR3 is CASSYMGIRDTQYF. DNA of the CDR3: TGTGCCAGCAGTTACATGGGGATACGGGATACGCAGTATTTT.

This clonotype came up many times. The chain has TRBV30 and TRBJ1-2, with 7 bases aligning to TRBD1. Germline loops: CDR1 GTSNPN, CDR2 SVGIG (reference sequence). The CDR3 length is 13 residues. Unmatched junction bases numbered 4, after V lost 2 bases and J lost 4 bases. CDR3 residues: CAWSPGGGYGYTF. Written as DNA, the CDR3 is TGTGCCTGGAGTCCAGGGGGAGGCTATGGCTACACCTTC.

The chain is built from TRBV12-3 or TRBV12-4 and TRBJ1-5, with D possibly being TRBD1 (5 bases). The CDR3 is 12 residues long. V gave up 7 bases and J gave up 4 bases, with 8 bases separating them. The DNA of the CDR3 is TGTGCCAGCACCCAGGGTAATCAGCCCCAGCATTTT. The encoded protein is CASTQGNQPQHF.

This clonotype was detected ten times or more. This rearrangement joins TRBV7-9 to TRBJ2-7; D assignment may be TRBD1 or TRBD2 (5 bases each). V lost 3 bases to trimming and J lost 6 bases, with 18 bases between them. This CDR3 region has 15 residues. The germline CDR1 and CDR2 sequences are SEHNR and FQNEAQ (reference sequence). CDR3 protein: CASSFPSGRAGEQYF. CDR3 nucleotides: TGTGCCAGCAGCTTCCCCTCGGGCAGGGCGGGCGAGCAGTACTTC.

Details on this clonotype: This may stem from a read error, because a much larger clone lies one nucleotide away. The chain is built from TRBV19 and TRBJ1-5; D call uncertain. The germline V gene encodes CDR1 LNHDA and CDR2 SQIVND (reference sequence). Between the trimmed V and J ends, which lost 8 bases and 3 bases, there was a span of 14 bases. CDR3 size: 14 residues. The CDR3 nucleotides are TGTGCCAGTGGTCCGTGGGCGATCAATCAGCCCCAGCATTTT. This translates into CASGPWAINQPQHF. Supplemented by reference TRBV19 and TRBJ1-5, the full variable domain reads DGGITQSPKYLFRKEGQNVTLSCEQNLNHDAMYWYRQDPGQGLRLIYYSQIVNDFQKGDIAEGYSVSREKKESFPLTVTSAQKNPTAFYLCASGPWAINQPQHFGDGTRLSIL.

Of note for this clonotype: A clone one base away is much larger, so this may be a read error. V usage is TRBV7-6 and J usage is TRBJ2-5, with D perhaps TRBD1 (5 bases). Germline CDR1 and CDR2: SGHVS and FNYEAQ. This CDR3 is built from 15 residues. CDR3 nucleotide sequence: TGTGCCGGCAGCTCCCGTATGGGGCGGACAGAGACCCAGTACTTC. It is translated as CAGSSRMGRTETQYF.

V gene TRBV10-2 combines with J gene TRBJ2-1; 8 bases map to TRBD1. Trimming took 7 bases from V and 8 from J; bases not matched to a gene: 7. This CDR3 comprises 13 residues. Germline CDR1 and CDR2: WSHSY and SAAADI. The CDR3 region is CASIRTGNDEQFF. The CDR3 DNA reads as TGCGCCAGCATCCGGACAGGGAACGATGAGCAGTTCTTC.

This clonotype was observed once. The gene calls are TRBV6-4 and TRBJ2-3; a weak D match, TRBD2 (6 bases). The V and J ends lost 1 base and 3 bases respectively, with 26 bases between them. Germline CDR1 and CDR2: MRHNA and SNTAGT. This CDR3 is built from 20 residues. The CDR3 protein is CASSDCQRTTHHLGTDTQYF. CDR3 bases: TGTGCCAGCAGTGACTGTCAAAGGACTACACACCACTTAGGGACAGATACGCAGTATTTT.

This clonotype was recorded many times. The CDR3 reads CSAGLAGNEQYF. DNA of the CDR3: TGCAGTGCGGGACTAGCGGGTAACGAGCAGTACTTC. The chain recombines TRBV20-1 with TRBJ2-7; 12 bases agree with TRBD2. The CDR3 has 12 residues. The germline gives CDR1 DFQATT, CDR2 SNEGSKA (reference sequence). V trimming: 6 bases; J trimming: 5 bases; junction bases outside the gene matches: 2.

In its sample, this clonotype was seen many times. This chain connects TRBV4-3 to TRBJ2-1; 7 nucleotides agree with TRBD2. The V and J ends lost 0 bases and 2 bases, in that order; junction bases with no gene match: 4. CDR3 size: 16 residues. Per germline, CDR1 LGHNA and CDR2 YSLEER. The CDR3 nucleotides read TGCGCCAGCAGCCAAGATTGGAGCGGGGCCTACAATGAGCAGTTCTTC. Protein product: CASSQDWSGAYNEQFF.

Concerning this clonotype itself: Since a much larger clone is just one base distant, this may be a read error. The chain carries TRBV12-3 or TRBV12-4 and TRBJ2-5; TRBD2 agrees at 9 bases. The CDR3 length is 15 residues. Trimming removed 1 base from V and 4 bases from J; junction bases left unmatched: 4. DNA for the CDR3: TGTGCCAGCAGTTTAGGGCGGGGGGGACGAGAGACCCAGTACTTC. Protein sequence: CASSLGRGGRETQYF.

This clonotype was counted at least ten times. The rearrangement uses TRBV18 and TRBJ1-1; weak D call: TRBD1 (6 bases). V was cut by 2 bases and J by 4 bases, with 14 bases left in between. From germline, CDR1 is KGHSH and CDR2 LQKENI. CDR3 length: 15 amino acids. DNA for the CDR3: TGTGCCAGCTCACCAGAAGGGTACAGGGCCACTGAAGCTTTCTTT. Amino acids: CASSPEGYRATEAFF. Complete variable domain (other parts from reference TRBV18 and TRBJ1-1): NAGVMQNPRHLVRRRGQEARLRCSPMKGHSHVYWYRQLPEEGLKFMVYLQKENIIDESGMPKERFSAEFPKEGPSILRIQQVVRGDSAAYFCASSPEGYRATEAFFGQGTRLTVV.

Ten or more counts support this clonotype. The chain has TRBV3-1 and TRBJ1-1; 8 nucleotides align to TRBD1. From germline, CDR1 is LGHDT and CDR2 YNNKEL (reference sequence). J gave up 4 bases and V 2 bases, and 9 bases lay outside the gene matches. CDR3 length: 16 amino acids. The CDR3 DNA reads as TGTGCCAGCAGCCAACCCGGACAGGGCGGCGGCACTGAAGCTTTCTTT. Residues: CASSQPGQGGGTEAFF.

This clonotype has ten or more counts. The chain links TRBV7-9 to TRBJ1-6, with D hard to call. Germline CDR1 is SEHNR and CDR2 is FQNEAQ (reference sequence). CDR3 length equals 15 residues. The V and J ends lost 2 bases and 4 bases respectively, with 9 bases between them. The CDR3 DNA reads TGTGCCAGCAGCTTACGAACAGATTATAATTCACCCCTCCACTTT. It yields the protein CASSLRTDYNSPLHF.

This clonotype was seen many times. The chain is built from TRBV7-2 and TRBJ2-4; D gene ambiguous. The CDR3 is 17 residues long. Trimming took 5 bases from V and 0 from J, leaving 17 bases between them. Germline-derived CDR1 and CDR2 are SGHTA and FQGNSA. For the CDR3, the DNA is TGTGCCAGCAGCCGACCCAGGACGGACCTAGCCAAAAACATTCAGTACTTC. This encodes CASSRPRTDLAKNIQYF.

In the case of this clonotype: Since a much larger clone is just one base distant, this may be a read error. V gene TRBV7-2 combines with J gene TRBJ2-1, with D perhaps TRBD2 (6 bases). The V end lost 1 base, the J end lost 2 bases, and 9 bases lay between the germline ends. This CDR3 is 15 amino acids long. In germline, CDR1 is SGHTA, CDR2 FQGNSA. The CDR3 here is CASSLVCGTYNEQFF. The CDR3 DNA reads as TGTGCCAGCAGCTTAGTCTGCGGGACCTACAATGAGCAGTTCTTC.

In its sample, this clonotype was seen many times. The rearrangement uses TRBV3-1 and TRBJ1-4; D perhaps matches TRBD1 (5 bases). Trimming shortened V by 8 bases and J by 8 bases, and 15 bases separated the two germline ends. The CDR3 is made up of 13 amino acids. Looked up from germline, CDR1 is LGHDT and CDR2 is YNNKEL (reference sequence). CDR3 in DNA: TGTGCCAGCTTACCCCGGGACGGAGAAAAACTGTTTTTT. The encoded protein is CASLPRDGEKLFF.